The 18 T cell receptor beta chains below were found in one sample sequenced in a study of blood T cell repertoires in COVID-19. The table came from immunoSEQ multiplex PCR; TCRdb's copy has only in-frame clones and leaves some out. The table lists a few hundred thousand clones, about 91% of them singletons. Sequencing used PBMCs or T cells enriched from blood (not recorded which). These receptors all stem from a woman aged 40 to 49 who had recovered from COVID-19.

V is TRBV12-3 or TRBV12-4 and J is TRBJ1-4, with a possible D match to TRBD1 (6 bases). The CDR3 sequence is 13 residues long. The V end was cut by 6 bases, the J end by 13 bases, with 18 bases between. As DNA, the CDR3 is TGTGCCAGCAGCCTTGGGGGCCACAGAGGACTGTTTTTT. Translated, it gives CASSLGGHRGLFF.

The genes are TRBV5-4 and TRBJ2-5; 12 positions agree with TRBD2. V lost 4 bases, J lost 10 bases, and 14 bases stayed unmatched. Germline CDR1 reads SGHNT; CDR2 reads YYREEE (reference sequence). CDR3 size: 16 residues. The CDR3 loop reads CASSPGGASGGAGQYF. In nucleotides, the CDR3 is TGTGCCAGCAGCCCAGGCGGGGCTAGCGGGGGGGCGGGCCAGTACTTC.

The CDR3 here is CASSLGVTGTKETQYF. The DNA for the CDR3 is TGCGCCAGCAGCTTGGGAGTGACAGGAACAAAAGAGACCCAGTACTTC. The chain carries TRBV5-1 and TRBJ2-5, with TRBD1 as a possible D gene (6 bases). CDR1 is SGHRS and CDR2 is YFSETQ in the germline V gene. The V and J ends lost 0 bases and 3 bases respectively, with 15 bases between them. This CDR3 region has 16 residues.

This clone was seen a single time. The chain recombines TRBV21-1 with TRBJ1-6; TRBD1, the table's D call, lacks a check against the DNA. TRBV21-1 is labeled a pseudogene. The CDR3 extends over 19 amino acids. The chain's CDR3 is CASSKEQGLKLSYNSPLHF. DNA for the CDR3: TGTGCCAGCAGCAAAGAGCAGGGGTTGAAGCTTTCCTATAATTCACCCCTCCACTTT.

Notes on this clone: An end of the junction differs from the germline gene, which may be a read error. The chain couples TRBV19 to TRBJ2-3; 8 bases fit TRBD1. From germline, CDR1 is LNHDA and CDR2 SQIVND (reference sequence). The CDR3 is 12 amino acids. The chain's CDR3 is CASSIEGRGLLF. The CDR3 bases are TGTGCCAGTAGTATAGAGGGCAGGGGGCTCCTTTTT.

The genes are TRBV24-1 and TRBJ2-2; D is uncertain. Germline CDR1 is KGHDR and CDR2 is SFDVKD. The CDR3 totals 16 residues. The germline V and J ends were trimmed by 1 base and 0 bases, with 8 bases remaining between them. CDR3 nucleotides: TGTGCCACCAGTGATTTTGGAGCACCGAACACCGGGGAGCTGTTTTTT. As protein: CATSDFGAPNTGELFF.

The rearrangement uses TRBV28 and TRBJ2-7, with a possible D match to TRBD1 (5 bases). CDR1 and CDR2 from the germline V gene are MDHEN and SYDVKM. This CDR3 comprises 18 residues. The germline V and J ends were trimmed by 4 bases and 0 bases, with 22 bases remaining between them. The CDR3 loop reads CASSSLDSSDWTSYEQYF. CDR3 bases: TGTGCCAGCAGTTCCCTCGACAGCTCGGATTGGACCTCCTACGAGCAGTACTTC.

V is TRBV29-1 and J is TRBJ2-7, with 7 bases identical to TRBD2. The CDR3 is 13 residues long. The germline V gene encodes CDR1 SQVTM and CDR2 ANQGSEA. The CDR3 sequence is CSGRLADAYEQYF. In DNA, the CDR3 is TGCAGTGGTCGGCTAGCGGATGCCTACGAGCAGTACTTC.

The chain uses TRBV11-3 and TRBJ2-7; D possibly corresponds to TRBD2 (6 bases). Germline-derived CDR1 and CDR2 are SGHNT and YENEEA. Trimming stripped 4 bases from V and 5 bases from J, with 21 bases between. The CDR3 loop spans 16 amino acids. CDR3 sequence (DNA): TGTGCCAGCAGCTCCGGGGTTTCGGGGACTGCTAACGAGCAGTACTTC. It specifies CASSSGVSGTANEQYF.

This clone was seen a single time. The chain uses TRBV28 and TRBJ2-7; possibly TRBD2 for D (6 bases). Germline V gene data show CDR1 as MDHEN and CDR2 as SYDVKM. V lost 3 bases and J 6 bases, leaving 21 bases between the germline ends. This CDR3 comprises 16 residues. The chain's CDR3 is CASSFPFGGVGVEQYF. The CDR3 nucleotides read TGTGCCAGCAGTTTCCCTTTCGGGGGTGTAGGGGTCGAGCAGTACTTC.

The rearrangement links TRBV4-2 to TRBJ2-6, with 8 bases matching TRBD2. Per the germline V gene, CDR1 is LGHNA and CDR2 is YNFKEQ. J gave up 0 bases and V 0 bases, and 1 base lay outside the gene matches. This CDR3 contains 17 residues. CDR3: CASSQEGTSSGANVLTF. The CDR3 DNA reads TGTGCCAGCAGCCAAGAGGGGACTAGCTCTGGGGCCAACGTCCTGACTTTC.

The gene calls are TRBV7-2 and TRBJ1-3, with D perhaps matching TRBD1 (5 bases). CDR3 length equals 14 residues. The germline V gene encodes CDR1 SGHTA and CDR2 FQGNSA. Trimming cost V 5 bases and J 6 bases, with 14 bases left between them. Here the CDR3 DNA reads TGTGCCAGCAGCCCCGGGGGGTACGAAAACACCATATATTTT. This sequence encodes CASSPGGYENTIYF.

Written as DNA, the CDR3 is TGTGCCAGCAGCCTCCAGGCAGGGTTTTTTAGCACAGATACGCAGTATTTT. Protein product: CASSLQAGFFSTDTQYF. This chain uses TRBV7-2 with TRBJ2-3; a weak D match, TRBD1 (5 bases). V was clipped by 5 bases and J by 0 bases, with 18 bases between them. The CDR3 runs to 17 residues. The germline gives CDR1 SGHTA, CDR2 FQGNSA.

This clone occurred once. The chain employs TRBV30 and TRBJ2-7; D perhaps matches TRBD2 (6 bases). CDR3 length equals 15 residues. Trimming shortened V by 1 base and J by 2 bases, and 15 bases separated the two germline ends. Germline assignment: CDR1 GTSNPN and CDR2 SVGIG (reference sequence). Written as DNA, the CDR3 is TGTGCCTGGAGTGAAATGAGCGGGCAGACCTACGAGCAGTACTTC. Amino acids: CAWSEMSGQTYEQYF.

The chain joins TRBV5-4 to TRBJ2-1; no reliable D call. Germline assignment: CDR1 SGHNT and CDR2 YYREEE (reference sequence). The V end lost 1 base, the J end lost 6 bases, and 11 bases lay between the germline ends. The CDR3 has 14 residues. CDR3 amino acids: CASSLRSQPNEQFF. The CDR3 DNA follows: TGTGCCAGCAGCTTGAGGTCACAGCCCAATGAGCAGTTCTTC.

The CDR3 sequence is CASSPVDRDSYEQYF. CDR3 DNA sequence: TGTGCCAGCAGCCCCGTGGACAGGGATTCCTACGAGCAGTACTTC. The gene calls are TRBV28 and TRBJ2-7; 8 bases are shared with TRBD1. Germline V gene lookup returns CDR1 MDHEN and CDR2 SYDVKM. Trimming removed 6 bases from V and 1 base from J; junction bases left unmatched: 8. CDR3 length: 15 amino acids.

The V call is TRBV7-2, the J call TRBJ2-7; 8 bases agree with TRBD1. Germline V gene data show CDR1 as SGHTA and CDR2 as FQGNSA. CDR3 length: 15 residues. Germline trimming cut 5 bases from V and 3 bases from J; bases unmatched to any gene: 9. The CDR3 reads CASSPLRTGNYEQYF. Here the CDR3 DNA reads TGTGCCAGCAGCCCCCTCAGGACAGGGAACTACGAGCAGTACTTC.

The chain is built from TRBV6-5 and TRBJ2-5; 7 bases are shared with TRBD2. This CDR3 has 12 amino acids. V lost 9 bases and J lost 3; bases outside the gene matches: 4. CDR1 is MNHEY, CDR2 SVGAGI, per germline. The CDR3 DNA sequence: TGTGCCAGTGGGCGGGAGAAAGAGACCCAGTACTTC. Residues: CASGREKETQYF.